Listed here is a single T cell receptor beta chain. Its cognate antigen is unknown. The sample belongs to a study of T cell repertoires in cytomegalovirus infection. Study as a whole: Matching HLA type, along with CMV infection, was indicated by public TCR beta signatures.

TCRdb redid the calling of the reads with MiXCR, one entry per CDR3 protein. The table has a few hundred thousand distinct CDR3 sequences, approximately 35% seen once. Germline V gene sequence: CDR1 MDHEN, CDR2 SYDVKM. The CDR3 is made up of 15 amino acids. Trimming removed 3 bases at V and 4 bases at J, with 12 bases between. The starting material was cultured PBMCs, obtained from culture after CMV antigen stimulation. The J gene is TRBJ2-2, the V gene TRBV28, with D possibly TRBD2 on 5 matching bases. The origin of this receptor is a human donor in good health (CMV status not recorded). Some clones in this sample may be carry-over from other donors' samples. The CDR3 region is CASSFRLASTGELFF. DNA of the CDR3: TGTGCCAGCAGTTTTAGGCTAGCTTCCACCGGGGAGCTGTTTTTT.